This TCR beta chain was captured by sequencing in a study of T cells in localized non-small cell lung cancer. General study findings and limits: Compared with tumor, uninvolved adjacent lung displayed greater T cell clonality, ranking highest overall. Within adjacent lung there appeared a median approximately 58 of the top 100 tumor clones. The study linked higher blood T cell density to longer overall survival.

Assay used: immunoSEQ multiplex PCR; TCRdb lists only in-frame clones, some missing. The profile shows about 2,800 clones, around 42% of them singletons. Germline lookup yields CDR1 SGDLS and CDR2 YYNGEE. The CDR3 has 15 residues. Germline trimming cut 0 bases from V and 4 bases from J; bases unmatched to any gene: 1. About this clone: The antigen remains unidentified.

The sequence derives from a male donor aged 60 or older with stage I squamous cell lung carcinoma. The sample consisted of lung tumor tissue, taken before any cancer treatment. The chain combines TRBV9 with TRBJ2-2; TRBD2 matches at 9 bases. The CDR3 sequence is CASSVGREGTGELFF. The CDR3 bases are TGTGCCAGCAGCGTAGGGCGGGAGGGCACCGGGGAGCTGTTTTTT.